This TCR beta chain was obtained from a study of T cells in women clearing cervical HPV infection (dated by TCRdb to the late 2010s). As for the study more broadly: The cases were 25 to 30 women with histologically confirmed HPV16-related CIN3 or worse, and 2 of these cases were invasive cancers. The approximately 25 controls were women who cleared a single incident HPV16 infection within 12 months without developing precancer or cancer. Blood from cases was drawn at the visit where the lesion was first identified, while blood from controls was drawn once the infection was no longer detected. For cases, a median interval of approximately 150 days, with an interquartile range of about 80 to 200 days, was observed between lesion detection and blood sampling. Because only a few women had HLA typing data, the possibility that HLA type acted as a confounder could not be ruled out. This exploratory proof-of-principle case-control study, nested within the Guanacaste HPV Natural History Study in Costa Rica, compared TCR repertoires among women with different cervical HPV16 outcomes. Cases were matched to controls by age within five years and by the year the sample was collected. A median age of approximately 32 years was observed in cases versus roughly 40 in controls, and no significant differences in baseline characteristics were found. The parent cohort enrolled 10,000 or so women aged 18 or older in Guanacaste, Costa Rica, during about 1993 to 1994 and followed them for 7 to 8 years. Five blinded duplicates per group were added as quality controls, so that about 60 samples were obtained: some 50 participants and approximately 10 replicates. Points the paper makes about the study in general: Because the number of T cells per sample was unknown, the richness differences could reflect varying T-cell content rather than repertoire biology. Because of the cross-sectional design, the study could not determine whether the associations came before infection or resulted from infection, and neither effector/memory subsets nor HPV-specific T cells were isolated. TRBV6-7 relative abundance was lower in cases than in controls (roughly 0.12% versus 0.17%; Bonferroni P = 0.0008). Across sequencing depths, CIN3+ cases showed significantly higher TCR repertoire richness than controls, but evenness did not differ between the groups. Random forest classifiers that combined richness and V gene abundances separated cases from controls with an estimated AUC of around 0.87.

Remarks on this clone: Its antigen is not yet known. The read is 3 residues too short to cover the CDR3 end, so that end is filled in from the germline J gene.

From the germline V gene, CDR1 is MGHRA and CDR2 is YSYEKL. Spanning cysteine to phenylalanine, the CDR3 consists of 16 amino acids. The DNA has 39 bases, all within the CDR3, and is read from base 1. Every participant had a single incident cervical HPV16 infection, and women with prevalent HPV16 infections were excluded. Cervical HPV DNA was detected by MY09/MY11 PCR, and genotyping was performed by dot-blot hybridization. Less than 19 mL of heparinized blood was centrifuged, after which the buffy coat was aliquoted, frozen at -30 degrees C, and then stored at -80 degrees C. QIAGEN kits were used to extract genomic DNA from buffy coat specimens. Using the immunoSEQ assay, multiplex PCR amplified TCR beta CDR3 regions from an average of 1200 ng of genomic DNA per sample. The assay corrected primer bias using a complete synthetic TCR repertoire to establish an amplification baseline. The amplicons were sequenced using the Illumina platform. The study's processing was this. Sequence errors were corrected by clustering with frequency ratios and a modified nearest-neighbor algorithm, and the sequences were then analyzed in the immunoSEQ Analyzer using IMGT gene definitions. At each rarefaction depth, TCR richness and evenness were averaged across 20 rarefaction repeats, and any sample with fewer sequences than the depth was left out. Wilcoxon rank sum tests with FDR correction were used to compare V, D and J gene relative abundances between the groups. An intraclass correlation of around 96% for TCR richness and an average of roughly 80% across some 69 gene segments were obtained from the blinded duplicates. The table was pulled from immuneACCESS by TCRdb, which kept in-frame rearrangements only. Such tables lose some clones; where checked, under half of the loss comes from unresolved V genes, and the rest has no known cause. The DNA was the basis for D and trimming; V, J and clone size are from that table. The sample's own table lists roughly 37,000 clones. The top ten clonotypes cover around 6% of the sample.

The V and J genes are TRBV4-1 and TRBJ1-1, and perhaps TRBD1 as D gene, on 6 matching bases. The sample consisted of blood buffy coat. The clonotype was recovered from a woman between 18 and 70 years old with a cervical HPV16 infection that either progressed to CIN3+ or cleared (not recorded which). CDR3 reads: CASSPLRGEGTDTAFF. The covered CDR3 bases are TGCGCCAGCAGCCCCCTCAGGGGTGAGGGCACAGATACG.